This TCR beta chain derives from a study of blood T cell repertoires in COVID-19. About the study: Sites in the United States, Italy and Spain provided acute and convalescent COVID-19 samples. Sources were T cells, B-cell-depleted T cells, or PBMCs; the material itself was cDNA or gDNA.

Under the authors' procedure: Estimated nucleated cell counts came from reference gene primer amplification. The data were produced by immunoSEQ multiplex PCR, yet TCRdb's version contains in-frame clones alone and is incomplete. The V and J calls and clone size come from that table; D and trimming were worked out from the DNA. The sample comprises about 41,000 clones, about four fifths of which are singletons, and less than 55% rests with the top ten. The CDR3 extends over 16 amino acids. Germline values: CDR1 SGHDT, CDR2 YYEEEE. Trimming cost V 2 bases and J 0 bases, with 12 bases left between them.

The sample taken for sequencing was peripheral blood. The chain uses TRBV5-6 and TRBJ2-1, with D possibly TRBD1 on 6 matching bases. The TCR originated in a woman aged 80 or over with active or convalescent COVID-19. The CDR3 protein is CASSFSRQVSYNEQFF. The CDR3 DNA reads as TGTGCCAGCAGCTTCAGCCGACAGGTCTCCTACAATGAGCAGTTCTTC.